This T cell receptor (beta chain) was profiled in a study of cytomegalovirus exposure and HLA in healthy donors. Germline CDR1 and CDR2: PRHDT and FYEKMQ (reference sequence). After removal of 5 bases from V and 3 bases from J, the junction contained 8 bases not matched to a gene. CDR3 length equals 17 residues. The PCR had 60 Vbeta and 13 Jbeta primers. Generated by immunoSEQ multiplex PCR, the TCRdb table keeps only in-frame clones and is missing some. The table has under 100,000 clones, 63% seen once. Sequencing was performed on PBMCs. The receptor comes from a woman in her forties in good health and CMV-seropositive. This chain connects TRBV13 to TRBJ2-5; 14 nucleotides align to TRBD2. Here the CDR3 reads CASSPGLAGAEEETQYF. CDR3 bases: TGTGCCAGCAGCCCGGGACTAGCGGGAGCTGAGGAAGAGACCCAGTACTTC.